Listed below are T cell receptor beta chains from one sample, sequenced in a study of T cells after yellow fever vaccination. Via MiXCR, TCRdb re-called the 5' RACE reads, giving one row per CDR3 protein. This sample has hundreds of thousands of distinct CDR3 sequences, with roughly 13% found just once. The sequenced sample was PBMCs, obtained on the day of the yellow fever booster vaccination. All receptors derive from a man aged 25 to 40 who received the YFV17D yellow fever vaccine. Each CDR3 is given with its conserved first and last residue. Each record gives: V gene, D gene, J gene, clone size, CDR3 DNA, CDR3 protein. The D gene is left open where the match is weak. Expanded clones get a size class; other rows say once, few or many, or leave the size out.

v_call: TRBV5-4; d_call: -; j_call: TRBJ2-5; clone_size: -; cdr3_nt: TGTGCCAGCAGCTTGGCGGGAATGGAGGAGACCCAGTACTTC; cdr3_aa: CASSLAGMEETQYF
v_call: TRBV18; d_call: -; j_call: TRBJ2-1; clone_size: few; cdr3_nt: TGTGCCAGCTCACCACCATGGGCGTCCTACAATGAGCAGTTCTTC; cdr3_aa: CASSPPWASYNEQFF
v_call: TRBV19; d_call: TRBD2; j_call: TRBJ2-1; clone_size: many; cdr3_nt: TGTGCCAGTAGTCAGCGGGAGTTGTACAATGAGCAGTTCTTC; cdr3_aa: CASSQRELYNEQFF
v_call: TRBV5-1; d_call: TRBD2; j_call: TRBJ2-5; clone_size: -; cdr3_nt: TGCGCCAGCAGCTTCCTAGCGGGAGGGAAAGAGACCCAGTACTTC; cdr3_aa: CASSFLAGGKETQYF
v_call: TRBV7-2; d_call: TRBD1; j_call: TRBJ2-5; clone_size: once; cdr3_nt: TGTGCCAGCAGCCACCGGACAGGGATGAAGACCCAGTACTTC; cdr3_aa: CASSHRTGMKTQYF
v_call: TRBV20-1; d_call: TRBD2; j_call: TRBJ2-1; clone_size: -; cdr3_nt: TGCAGTGCTAGAGGTTGGGGGGGGAGCTCCTACAATGAGCAGTTCTTC; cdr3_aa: CSARGWGGSSYNEQFF
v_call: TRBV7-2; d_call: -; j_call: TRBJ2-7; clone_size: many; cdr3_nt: TGTGCCAGCAGCTTCAGGCCGACTTCCTACGAGCAGTACTTC; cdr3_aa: CASSFRPTSYEQYF
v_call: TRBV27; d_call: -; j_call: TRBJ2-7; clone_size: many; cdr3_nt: TGTGCCAGCAGTGAGAACCCAGACTTCTACGAGCAGTACTTC; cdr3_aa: CASSENPDFYEQYF
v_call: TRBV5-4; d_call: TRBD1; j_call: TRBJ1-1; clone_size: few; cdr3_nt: TGTGCCAGTAGCTTCTCCCGGACAGGTCGGACTGAAGCTTTCTTT; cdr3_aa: CASSFSRTGRTEAFF
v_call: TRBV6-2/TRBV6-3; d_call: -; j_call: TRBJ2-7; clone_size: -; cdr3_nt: TGTGCCAGCAGTTACTCGATCGGACGGGGGCTCAGCTTC; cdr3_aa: CASSYSIGRGLSF
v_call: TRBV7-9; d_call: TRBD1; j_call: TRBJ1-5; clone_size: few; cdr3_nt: TGTGCCAGCAGCCCTGAGACAGGGGGCTATCAGCCCCAGCATTTT; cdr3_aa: CASSPETGGYQPQHF
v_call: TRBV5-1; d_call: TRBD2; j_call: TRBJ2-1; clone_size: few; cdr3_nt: TGCGCCAGCAGCCCTAGGACTAGCGCCTACAATGAGCAGTTCTTC; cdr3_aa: CASSPRTSAYNEQFF